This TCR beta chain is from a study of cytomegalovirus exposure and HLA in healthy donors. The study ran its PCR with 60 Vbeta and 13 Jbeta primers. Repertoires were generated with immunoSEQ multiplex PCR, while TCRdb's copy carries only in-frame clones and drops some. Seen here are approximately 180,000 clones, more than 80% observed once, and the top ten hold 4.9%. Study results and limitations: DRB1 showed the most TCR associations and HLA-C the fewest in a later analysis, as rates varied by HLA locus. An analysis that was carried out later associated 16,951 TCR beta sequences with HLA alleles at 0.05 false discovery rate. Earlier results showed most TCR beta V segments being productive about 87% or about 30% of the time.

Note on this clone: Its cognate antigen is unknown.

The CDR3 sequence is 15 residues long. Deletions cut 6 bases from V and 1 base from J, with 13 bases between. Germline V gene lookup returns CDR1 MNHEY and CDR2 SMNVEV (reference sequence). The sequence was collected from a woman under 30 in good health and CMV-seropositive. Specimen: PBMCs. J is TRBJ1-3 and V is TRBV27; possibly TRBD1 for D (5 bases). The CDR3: CASSPVGVSGNTIYF. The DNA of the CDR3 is TGTGCCAGCAGCCCGGTAGGGGTGTCTGGAAACACCATATATTTT.